This T cell receptor beta chain was sequenced for a study of regulatory T cells in long-lasting Graves disease listed by TCRdb under 2021. With regard to the full study: Persistent Graves' disease was defined as persistently positive TSH receptor autoantibodies together with antithyroid drug treatment for over 5 years. Patients with persistent Graves' disease were compared with patients with newly diagnosed Graves' disease using TCR sequencing and RNA sequencing of peripheral blood. The study was registered as a clinical trial and conducted in China. A total of 35 or so samples were covered by TCR sequencing, comprising 13 persistent and 20 newly diagnosed Graves' disease patients. Antithyroid drugs had been taken for approximately 9.5 years on average by persistent Graves' disease patients in the clinical cohort.

The receptor library was made with multiplex PCR. Reads for this sample came from an Illumina HiSeq 4000. TCR beta libraries were built with iRepertoire HTBI primers and Arm-PCR amplification of CDR3 regions. Before sequencing, the PCR products underwent gel purification. Per the original workflow: A total of some 65 TRBV and 14 TRBJ segments were identified across samples and were used for gene usage analysis of CDR3 amino acid clonotypes. COPE and FqMerger were used to merge the filtered high-quality paired reads into contigs. Contigs were aligned with BLAST to IMGT TRBV, TRBD and TRBJ reference genes, and CDR3 was defined per IMGT. Any clonotype with a frequency above 0.1% was counted as a highly expanded clone. Repertoire diversity was measured by Shannon entropy, and V-J evenness by the Gini coefficient. Clonotypes shared by more than one individual were considered public. Through fastp at Q25 and MiXCR, TCRdb rebuilt clones from the public reads, retaining in-frame beta chains. Each record represents a unique CDR3 protein, reported with the most common genes and DNA among its rows. The V and J calls were determined by TCRdb, not by the authors. This sample is represented by about 470,000 distinct CDR3 sequences; roughly 20% of them were singletons. The top ten hold 7.8% of the sample.

General study outcomes and caveats: Persistent disease showed preferential use of TRBV28, TRBJ1-2 and TRBJ2-5, whereas newly diagnosed disease favored TRBV20-1 and TRBJ2-1. Only the TCR beta chain was sequenced and analyzed. The authors noted that the small sample size was a limitation that may lower accuracy. Patients with persistent disease shared more public clonotypes (fewer than 3,000) than newly diagnosed patients did (nearly 1,000). Only peripheral blood was studied, because thyroid tissue, the primary lesion, was inaccessible. Persistent Graves' disease patients showed lower TCR Shannon entropy and fewer highly expanded clones than newly diagnosed patients, suggesting clonal expansion.

From the cysteine through the phenylalanine, the CDR3 covers 14 amino acids. CDR3 DNA is the only sequence kept; it has 42 bases, read in frame from the first base. Trimming at the junction amounts to 4 bases on V and 6 bases on J, and the germline ends lie 16 bases apart. In the germline V gene, CDR1 corresponds to KGHSH and CDR2 to LQKENI. This clonotype was counted many times. The clone's antigen remains unknown. The sample holds no much larger clone one base away, and base qualities are not on file. Read against the paper, the sample's time point label means: persistent/refractory GD, antithyroid drugs over 5 years with positive TRAb. RNA was extracted from PBMCs in TRIzol for both TCR sequencing and RNA sequencing. Graves' disease was diagnosed according to American Thyroid Association guidelines. Patients for the study were recruited at an endocrinology department in Xi'an, China. Each patient gave roughly 10 milliliters of peripheral blood, collected in an EDTA anticoagulant tube. PBMCs were isolated by Ficoll Paque Plus density gradient separation without further T cell sorting. An Agilent 2100 Bioanalyzer and agarose gel were used to check RNA quality, while a NanoDrop 2000 measured RNA concentration.

Rearrangement joined TRBV18 to TRBJ2-7; no D segment can be confidently identified. The specimen was peripheral blood mononuclear cells (PBMCs), collected when the disease was refractory, from a patient treated with antithyroid drugs. The origin of this receptor is a female donor with Graves disease. For the CDR3, the sequence is CASSLPGRLSEQYF. The nucleotide sequence reads as follows: TGTGCCAGCTCACTCCCAGGACGCCTGAGCGAGCAGTACTTC.